This T cell receptor (beta chain) is drawn from a study of post-analysis software for immune sequencing data. Overall study: The patients showed relapsing-remitting, secondary progressive and progressive-relapsing multiple sclerosis courses. Study-wide points: F measure clustering grouped samples strongly by preparation batch. There were about five TRBV segments more frequent in patients than controls, and TRBV5-6, TRBV5-1 and TRBV20-1 were among them. Compared against controls, patients with multiple sclerosis displayed significantly lower normalized Chao1 diversity.

The V end was cut by 1 base, the J end by 0 bases, with 15 bases between. There are 16 residues in the CDR3. The V gene's germline CDR1 is DFQATT and CDR2 SNEGSKA (reference sequence). The library was made from cDNA and included unique molecular identifiers. The T cell input of about 0.9 to 10 million gave a few hundred thousand cDNA molecules. TCRdb reprocessed the PCR reads with MiXCR, giving one entry per CDR3 protein. The table has roughly 580,000 distinct CDR3 sequences, roughly 47% seen once; the top ten hold around 1.7%. This clonotype was detected once. Its antigen is not identified. What was sequenced was blood. The receptor comes from a girl aged 5 to 17 with multiple sclerosis. The V call is TRBV20-1, the J call TRBJ1-2; perhaps TRBD1 as D (6 bases). The chain's CDR3 is CSARGTGRRANYGYTF. CDR3 nucleotides: TGCAGTGCTAGAGGAACAGGGAGAAGAGCTAACTATGGCTACACCTTC.